This TCR beta chain was captured in a study of vaccination effects on CD4 cells after COVID-19 (dated by TCRdb to between 2022 and 2023). About the study as a whole: To identify antigen-specific CD4+ T cell clonotypes by their expansion, the ViraFEST assay first stimulated PBMC with viral peptide pools and then applied TCR sequencing. After vaccination, three convalescent patients were sampled at an early time point (day +14) and at a late time point (day +241, +227 and +161, respectively). Across the study, the median time from the second dose to post-vaccine sampling was 72 days (range 14 to 241). Some 1.9 million PBMC per well were cultured with approximately 10 ug/ml peptides in IMDM containing approximately 4.5% human AB serum, 8.5 to 10 IU/ml IL-2 and gentamicin. SARS-CoV-2 spike-specific CD4+ TCR repertoires were compared before and after mRNA vaccination in COVID-19 convalescent patients and in infection-naive vaccine recipients. A total of 10 COVID-19 convalescent patients and a handful of SARS-CoV-2-naive healthy vaccine recipients were included in the full study. Cultures from other donors in the study were sequenced with the Oncomine TCR Beta short-read assay on an Illumina iSeq 100.

Broader findings and caveats from the paper: Both infection-induced and vaccine-induced clones contracted markedly at late post-vaccination timepoints, which is consistent with waning T cell responses. In convalescent patients, the post-vaccine spike-reactive repertoire was composed mainly of new vaccine-induced clones that were largely distinct from infection-induced clones. The study was limited by a small number of convalescent patients and lacked early post-infection timepoints.

V and J lose 5 bases and 0 bases, and a span of 9 bases separates them. Via the germline V gene, CDR1 is SGHRS and CDR2 YFSETQ. The CDR3 measures 14 amino acids from cysteine to phenylalanine. The only DNA kept is the CDR3, 42 bases in frame from the first base. After less than 13 days of culture, CD4+ T cells were isolated with the EasySep CD4+ T cell isolation kit. Convalescent patients had PCR-confirmed SARS-CoV-2 infection between March and December 2020, before Alpha, Beta and Delta variants emerged in the United States. Participants received two doses of either the BNT162b2 or the mRNA-1273 mRNA SARS-CoV-2 vaccine. On days 3 and 7, half of the culture medium was replaced with fresh IL-2-containing medium. Unless noted otherwise, every peptide stimulation condition was grown in triplicate wells. PBMC were separated from whole blood using Ficoll-Paque Plus gradient centrifugation and were then either cryopreserved at -140C or used fresh. The QIAamp micro DNA kit was used to extract genomic DNA from the cultured CD4+ T cells.

Comment on this clone: Its antigen is not yet known. No base quality values were provided; no much bigger clone lies one nucleotide off.

To prepare the library, the immunoSEQ multiplex PCR assay was applied. TCR beta CDR3 sequencing was performed on DNA from the cultured, isolated CD4+ T cells. The published analysis was carried out like this. Non-productive TCR sequences were discarded, and reads were trimmed to the CDR3 region, with only CDR3s of 7 or more amino acids retained. Antigen-specific clonotypes were identified using the MANAFEST web app by comparison of expansion in peptide wells against reference cultures. To count as positive, a clone had to show expansion at FDR<0.05 compared with the reference and with all other wells, an odds ratio above 5, and a frequency above 0.1% in two replicate wells. Clonotypes significantly expanded in SARS-CoV-2 spike wells and in at least one common cold coronavirus spike condition were defined as cross-reactive. Levenshtein distance calculated with the stringdist R package was used to assess CDR3 similarity, and unrooted trees were constructed with ape in R 3.6.1. TCRdb obtained this table from immuneACCESS and retained in-frame rearrangements with V and J assigned. These tables miss some clones; where compared with another copy, unresolved V genes account for less than half of the shortfall, and the remainder is unexplained. V, J and clone size are those of that table, while D and trimming were read from the DNA. A total of 30,000 to 35,000 clones appear in this sample, about 68% of them only once. The leading ten clones occupy under 8% of the sample.

The TCR sequence derives from a human donor who had a prior SARS-CoV-2 infection. The chain was built from TRBV5-1 and TRBJ2-1; TRBD2 is a possible D gene, resting on 6 matching bases. The starting material was CD4+ T cells from PBMCs cultured without peptide, obtained after COVID-19 vaccination. The CDR3 is CASRSSGSYNEQFF. The DNA reads TGCGCCAGCAGGAGTAGCGGCTCCTACAATGAGCAGTTCTTC.